The TCR beta chain described here comes from a study of blood T cells in healthy people across ages. The length of the CDR3 is 12 residues. The ends were cut back, 3 bases at V and 5 bases at J, with 5 bases in the middle. The germline gives CDR1 SGHTA, CDR2 FQGNSA. Using a J-beta primer mix together with a sample-barcoded 5' primer, a second PCR was run for roughly 6 to 12 cycles. Using its own MiXCR run on the 5' RACE reads, TCRdb lists one record per CDR3 protein. The data contain around 690,000 distinct CDR3 sequences, 45% to 65% of them seen just once; the ten biggest clones take up around 37%. The rearrangement uses TRBV7-2 and TRBJ2-1; no reliable D call. The specimen was blood. The sequence derives from a man between 60 and 75 years old in good health. This CDR3 reads CASSLRNNEQFF. In DNA form, the CDR3 reads TGTGCCAGCAGCTTGCGGAACAATGAGCAGTTCTTC.